This TCR beta chain was observed in a study of PD-1 blockade in classical Hodgkin lymphoma. The method was immunoSEQ multiplex PCR; TCRdb's version includes in-frame clones alone and lacks a portion of them. The repertoire consists of approximately 38,000 clones, with around 80% occurring once and the leading ten covering 9.8%. Time point here: cycle 4 day 1 (C4D1), after more than five weeks of nivolumab. Autologous stem cell transplantation was followed by relapse in every patient, and brentuximab vedotin exposure varied. The CDR3 covers 12 residues. The V gene lost 5 bases and the J gene lost 5 bases, with 6 bases spanning the gap. Germline CDR1 reads SGHAT; CDR2 reads FQNNGV.

This sequence joins TRBV11-2 and TRBJ2-2; D gene unclear. The TCR sequence derives from a human donor with classical Hodgkin lymphoma. Sample: peripheral blood mononuclear cells (PBMCs), taken before the fourth cycle of nivolumab. The CDR3 loop is CASSLQTGELFF. CDR3 sequence (DNA): TGTGCCAGCAGCCTACAAACCGGGGAGCTGTTTTTT.